Each of the 28 T cell receptor beta chains below was sequenced from the same sample in a study of blood T cells in healthy people across ages. A second PCR of roughly 7 to 11 cycles used a sample-barcoded 5' primer and a J-beta primer mix. TCRdb recomputed calls from the 5' RACE reads with MiXCR, one row per CDR3 protein. The profile shows just over 800,000 distinct CDR3 sequences, under 80% of them singletons. Source material: blood. The receptor set was obtained from a man aged 25-40 years in good health.

In its sample, this clonotype was seen once. The chain combines TRBV6-2 or TRBV6-3 with TRBJ2-5; perhaps TRBD2 as D (6 bases). The J call may be mistaken, given a closer DNA end match to TRBJ2-7. Germline V gene data show CDR1 as MNHEY and CDR2 as SVGEGT. The CDR3 runs 14 residues. For the CDR3, the DNA is TGTGCCAGCAGTTACTCGAGGTCGGGGGACGAGCAGTACTTC. Protein product: CASSYSRSGDEQYF.

J is TRBJ2-4 and V is TRBV28; 9 bases are shared with TRBD1. Trimming took 2 bases from V and 7 from J; bases not matched to a gene: 3. The germline CDR1 and CDR2 sequences are MDHEN and SYDVKM. This CDR3 contains 14 residues. CDR3 DNA: TGTGCCAGCAGTTTAGGGGACAGGGTGAACATTCAGTACTTC. Protein sequence: CASSLGDRVNIQYF.

This rearrangement joins TRBV21-1 to TRBJ1-6. TRBV21-1 is listed as a pseudogene. The CDR3 contains 17 residues. The CDR3 sequence: CASSKEVRESYNSPLHF. CDR3 DNA sequence: TGTGCCAGCAGCAAAGAGGTCAGGGAGTCCTATAATTCACCCCTCCACTTT.

V usage is TRBV20-1 and J usage is TRBJ2-1, with 11 bases identical to TRBD2. This CDR3 has 18 residues. Germline V gene data show CDR1 as DFQATT and CDR2 as SNEGSKA (reference sequence). V gave up 0 bases and J gave up 0 bases; unmatched junction bases: 7. Written as DNA, the CDR3 is TGCAGTGCTAGAGATATACTAGCGGGGGCCCGCTCCTACAATGAGCAGTTCTTC. The encoded protein is CSARDILAGARSYNEQFF.

This chain uses TRBV7-2 with TRBJ2-4, with D perhaps matching TRBD2 (5 bases). The J call may not be correct, given that the DNA end is closer to TRBJ2-7. Germline CDR1 SGHTA, CDR2 FQGNSA. This CDR3 has 13 amino acids. As DNA, the CDR3 is TGTGCCAGCAGCCAACGGGGTAGGAACGAGCAGTACTTC. It encodes CASSQRGRNEQYF.

The rearrangement links TRBV7-9 to TRBJ2-1; maybe TRBD1 (6 bases). CDR3 length equals 15 residues. Germline V lookup: CDR1 SEHNR, CDR2 FQNEAQ (reference sequence). V lost 5 bases and J 2 bases, leaving 13 bases between the germline ends. DNA for the CDR3: TGTGCCAGCAGCCATCGGAACAGGGCCTACAATGAGCAGTTCTTC. Translation gives CASSHRNRAYNEQFF.

This chain joins TRBV6-6 and TRBJ2-3; D might be TRBD1 (6 bases). Trimming left V 2 bases short and J 1 base short, with 13 bases between. Germline V CDR1 and CDR2: MNHNY, SVGAGI (reference sequence). This CDR3 region has 16 residues. CDR3 nucleotide sequence: TGTGCCAGCAGTTACCCCGCAGGGGATGGCACAGATACGCAGTATTTT. Translated: CASSYPAGDGTDTQYF.

This chain uses TRBV2 with TRBJ2-7, with TRBD1 identical over 9 bases. J gave up 4 bases and V 5 bases, and 9 bases lay outside the gene matches. Germline CDR1 is SNHLY and CDR2 is FYNNEI. The CDR3 length is 15 residues. CDR3 region: CASSPRTGEGYEQYF. The CDR3 nucleotides are TGTGCCAGCAGTCCTAGGACAGGGGAGGGTTACGAGCAGTACTTC.

This chain uses TRBV21-1 with TRBJ2-3; the table assigns TRBD1, which was not confirmed against the DNA. TRBV21-1 represents a pseudogene. CDR3 length: 16 amino acids. The CDR3 DNA reads as TGTGCCAGCAGCGCCCGGAACGGGGGGAGCACAGATACGCAGTATTTT. The encoded protein is CASSARNGGSTDTQYF.

This chain uses TRBV27 with TRBJ1-2; possibly TRBD1 for D (6 bases). CDR1 is MNHEY, CDR2 SMNVEV, per germline (reference sequence). The V end was cut by 4 bases, the J end by 2 bases, with 20 bases between. The CDR3 loop spans 17 amino acids. CDR3 in amino acids: CASSSLQDGGRNYGYTF. The CDR3 DNA sequence: TGTGCCAGCAGTTCCCTTCAGGACGGGGGGCGGAACTATGGCTACACCTTC.

V is TRBV14 and J is TRBJ1-4, with D unresolved. Germline V gene lookup returns CDR1 SGHDN and CDR2 FVKESK. There are 16 residues in the CDR3. V lost 0 bases, J lost 7 bases, and 15 bases lay in between. The CDR3 bases are TGTGCCAGCAGCCAAGATCCCGCGGAAAGAGGTGAAAAACTGTTTTTT. Translating it yields CASSQDPAERGEKLFF.

This clonotype was counted a few times. This chain joins TRBV7-2 and TRBJ2-2; D assignment may be TRBD1 or TRBD2 (5 bases each). Per the germline V gene, CDR1 is SGHTA and CDR2 is FQGNSA. This CDR3 spans 16 amino acids. V gave up 5 bases and J gave up 1 base, with 14 bases separating them. The CDR3 is CASSKPGTVNTGELFF. The CDR3 region has the DNA TGTGCCAGCAGCAAGCCGGGGACGGTGAACACCGGGGAGCTGTTTTTT.

Only a few counts were recorded for this clonotype. The chain is built from TRBV20-1 and TRBJ2-5; 9 bases fit TRBD1. The J call may not be correct, given that the DNA end is closer to TRBJ2-7. Germline lookup yields CDR1 DFQATT and CDR2 SNEGSKA (reference sequence). The CDR3 sequence is 13 residues long. CDR3 sequence reads: CSASTGGVNEQYF. In DNA, the CDR3 is TGCAGTGCTAGTACAGGGGGCGTGAACGAGCAGTACTTC.

The chain combines TRBV7-2 with TRBJ2-6; 8 nucleotides match TRBD1. Unmatched junction bases numbered 7, after V lost 5 bases and J lost 1 base. CDR1 is SGHTA and CDR2 is FQGNSA in the germline V gene. The CDR3 is 17 residues long. The DNA for the CDR3 is TGTGCCAGCAGCCGAGGACAGGGCAGGTCTGGGGCCAACGTCCTGACTTTC. The encoded protein is CASSRGQGRSGANVLTF. Together with reference TRBV7-2 and TRBJ2-6, the CDR3 gives the full variable domain: GAGVSQSPSNKVTEKGKDVELRCDPISGHTALYWYRQSLGQGLEFLIYFQGNSAPDKSGLPSDRFSAERTGGSVSTLTIQRTQQEDSAVYLCASSRGQGRSGANVLTFGAGSRLTVL.

The V call is TRBV21-1, the J call TRBJ2-3; the table's TRBD1 call for D was not verified on the DNA. TRBV21-1 is assigned pseudogene status. The CDR3 has 14 residues. CDR3 amino acids: CASTHREFTDTQYF. In nucleotides, the CDR3 is TGTGCCAGCACCCACCGGGAGTTCACAGATACGCAGTATTTT.

This clonotype has only one observation. The chain uses TRBV20-1 and TRBJ1-2; D is possibly TRBD1 (5 bases). The CDR3 runs to 14 residues. The V gene lost 5 bases and the J gene lost 0 bases, with 13 bases spanning the gap. The germline V gene has CDR1 DFQATT and CDR2 SNEGSKA (reference sequence). The CDR3 here is CSAGRQRANYGYTF. In nucleotides, the CDR3 is TGCAGTGCTGGCCGACAGAGAGCTAACTATGGCTACACCTTC.

This clonotype was seen just once. The chain has TRBV20-1 and TRBJ2-7, with no clear D. CDR1 and CDR2 (germline): DFQATT, SNEGSKA (reference sequence). Trimming stripped 4 bases from V and 1 base from J, with 11 bases between. The CDR3 contains 13 residues. The CDR3 loop reads CSATPPSSYEQYF. In DNA form, the CDR3 reads TGCAGTGCTACTCCGCCGAGTTCCTACGAGCAGTACTTC.

The chain has TRBV5-1 and TRBJ2-1, with D possibly being TRBD1 or TRBD2 (6 bases each). The CDR3 is 16 residues long. Trimming took 2 bases from V and 7 from J, leaving 19 bases between them. Germline values: CDR1 SGHRS, CDR2 YFSETQ. CDR3 sequence: CASSFGRGDPGNEQFF. The CDR3 DNA reads TGCGCCAGCAGCTTTGGTAGGGGGGACCCGGGGAATGAGCAGTTCTTC.

This clonotype was seen more than once but under ten times. The chain joins TRBV24-1 to TRBJ2-3; the D gene is possibly TRBD2 (5 bases). Per germline, CDR1 KGHDR and CDR2 SFDVKD. The CDR3 extends over 13 amino acids. The V and J ends lost 5 bases and 3 bases respectively, with 8 bases between them. CDR3 DNA: TGTGCCACCAGTGTTTCGGGGACAGATACGCAGTATTTT. It codes for CATSVSGTDTQYF.

The rearrangement joins TRBV29-1 to TRBJ1-5; a weak D match, TRBD1 (6 bases). Trimming removed 5 bases from V and 3 bases from J, with 11 bases in between. The CDR3 contains 13 residues. CDR1 SQVTM and CDR2 ANQGSEA come from the germline V gene. CDR3 protein: CSVKQGYNQPQHF. In DNA, the CDR3 is TGCAGCGTTAAACAGGGCTACAATCAGCCCCAGCATTTT.

The chain uses TRBV3-1 and TRBJ1-2; D unresolved. Germline-derived CDR1 and CDR2 are LGHDT and YNNKEL (reference sequence). V lost 3 bases and J 2 bases, leaving 10 bases between the germline ends. The CDR3 covers 14 residues. In nucleotides, the CDR3 is TGTGCCAGCAGCCAGGCCCCTGAGAACTATGGCTACACCTTC. This gives the protein CASSQAPENYGYTF.

The chain links TRBV12-3 or TRBV12-4 to TRBJ2-4; D ambiguous. The V end was cut by 6 bases, the J end by 1 base, with 10 bases between. The CDR3 is 14 amino acids. CDR3 loop: CASRASSAKNIQYF. The CDR3 DNA reads TGTGCCAGCAGGGCATCCTCGGCCAAAAACATTCAGTACTTC.

On this clonotype itself: Germline and junction disagree at one end, which may indicate a read error. The J gene is TRBJ1-2, the V gene TRBV7-2; D is uncertain. Per the germline V gene, CDR1 is SGHTA and CDR2 is FQGNSA. The CDR3 totals 12 residues. CDR3 residues: CASSGRNFGYTF. The CDR3 DNA reads TGTGCCAGCAGCGGGCGGAACTTTGGCTACACCTTC.

The chain links TRBV7-8 to TRBJ2-5, with TRBD2 matching over 9 bases. Germline CDR1 and CDR2: SGHVS and FQNEAQ. The CDR3 is made up of 14 amino acids. V was pared by 5 bases and J by 11 bases, with 12 bases of the junction left unmatched. The CDR3 DNA reads TGTGCCAGCAGCGATAGCGGGGGACTAGAAGAGCAGTACTTC. Encoded protein: CASSDSGGLEEQYF.

This clonotype was observed once. The J gene is TRBJ1-6, the V gene TRBV10-3; 11 bases are a match to TRBD1. Looked up from germline, CDR1 is ENHRY and CDR2 is SYGVKD. Trimming at V came to 2 bases and at J to 9 bases, leaving 3 bases not matched to a gene. The CDR3 has 15 residues. Here the CDR3 reads CAISEGTGGRSPLHF. CDR3 in DNA: TGTGCCATCAGTGAGGGGACAGGGGGTCGTTCACCCCTCCACTTT.

The genes are TRBV7-9 and TRBJ1-6; the match to TRBD1 covers 9 bases. V shed 1 base and J 10 bases; nucleotides not matched to a gene: 5. The CDR3 covers 15 residues. CDR1 SEHNR and CDR2 FQNEAQ come from the germline V gene (reference sequence). The DNA for the CDR3 is TGTGCCAGCAGCTTAGAGACAGGGGGGGAATCACCCCTCCACTTT. The encoded protein is CASSLETGGESPLHF.

The rearrangement joins TRBV20-1 to TRBJ2-1; 10 nucleotides align to TRBD1. The CDR3 length is 16 residues. CDR1 DFQATT and CDR2 SNEGSKA come from the germline V gene (reference sequence). V shed 1 base, J shed 5 bases, and the junction held 8 bases outside the gene matches. The CDR3 DNA reads as TGCAGTGCTAGAGCCCCCTGGGGACAGGGGAACAATGAGCAGTTCTTC. It yields the protein CSARAPWGQGNNEQFF.

This chain connects TRBV29-1 to TRBJ1-5; D not resolved. Trimming left V 6 bases short and J 0 bases short, with 9 bases between. Germline V CDR1 and CDR2: SQVTM, ANQGSEA. The CDR3 spans 13 residues. In DNA, the CDR3 is TGCAGCGTAACTCTTAATAGCAATCAGCCCCAGCATTTT. It is translated as CSVTLNSNQPQHF.